Shown below are 27 T cell receptor beta chains from a single sample sequenced in a study of blood T cell repertoires in COVID-19. Profiling relied on immunoSEQ multiplex PCR, and the TCRdb table lists in-frame clones only, not all of them. The data hold some 150,000 clones, with around nine tenths observed a single time. Source material: peripheral blood. The receptors were sampled from a human donor in a cohort sampled during active COVID-19.

The V and J genes are TRBV7-2 and TRBJ2-1; 11 nucleotides line up with TRBD2. Germline V gene lookup returns CDR1 SGHTA and CDR2 FQGNSA. Losses at the gene ends were 5 bases for V and 4 bases for J; bases not matched to a gene: 7. The CDR3 is 16 amino acids. As DNA, the CDR3 is TGTGCCAGCAGCAGAGCACTAGCGGGAGTGTACAATGAGCAGTTCTTC. The encoded protein is CASSRALAGVYNEQFF.

The chain is built from TRBV10-3 and TRBJ2-3; 9 nucleotides align to TRBD2. Germline-derived CDR1 and CDR2 are ENHRY and SYGVKD. J gave up 0 bases and V 4 bases, and 5 bases lay outside the gene matches. The CDR3 extends over 16 amino acids. The CDR3 DNA reads as TGTGCCATCAGTGCCTCTAGCGGGGTTAGCACAGATACGCAGTATTTT. As protein: CAISASSGVSTDTQYF.

DNA of the CDR3: TGTGCCAGCAGTGAGTTTAGCGGGGGGGTCGATGAGCAGTTCTTC. This codes for CASSEFSGGVDEQFF. The chain couples TRBV2 to TRBJ2-1, with 11 bases that match TRBD2. The CDR3 runs to 15 residues. With V trimmed by 3 bases and J by 8 bases, 6 bases remained unmatched. The V gene's germline CDR1 is SNHLY and CDR2 FYNNEI.

V and J are TRBV20-1 and TRBJ2-6; 7 bases agree with TRBD2. Germline lookup yields CDR1 DFQATT and CDR2 SNEGSKA (reference sequence). With V trimmed by 3 bases and J by 4 bases, 9 bases remained unmatched. The CDR3 sequence is 16 residues long. The CDR3 bases are TGCAGTGCTAGTCTCGCGGGAGTGAGGGGGGCCAACGTCCTGACTTTC. Its translation is CSASLAGVRGANVLTF.

The chain joins TRBV19 to TRBJ1-2, with 9 nucleotides matching TRBD1. CDR3 length equals 15 residues. V was clipped by 2 bases and J by 8 bases; unmatched bases: 9. Germline V CDR1 and CDR2: LNHDA, SQIVND (reference sequence). The CDR3 coding sequence is TGTGCCAGTAGTATATCGGGACAGGGAGAGTCCGGCTACACCTTC. This sequence encodes CASSISGQGESGYTF.

The genes are TRBV11-1 and TRBJ2-5; 7 nucleotides align to TRBD2. Per the germline V gene, CDR1 is SGHAT and CDR2 is FQDESV (reference sequence). The CDR3 loop spans 16 amino acids. V lost 5 bases and J lost 2; bases outside the gene matches: 11. CDR3 bases: TGTGCCAGCAGCCCCCGTGGTAGCGGGCCGCAAGAGACCCAGTACTTC. It specifies CASSPRGSGPQETQYF.

This sequence joins TRBV7-8 and TRBJ2-7; 11 bases are a match to TRBD1. With V trimmed by 0 bases and J by 7 bases, 5 bases remained unmatched. This CDR3 contains 15 residues. CDR1 SGHVS and CDR2 FQNEAQ come from the germline V gene. The CDR3 nucleotides read TGTGCCAGCAGCTTAGCGGGGACAGGGGGTTATGAGCAGTACTTC. It encodes CASSLAGTGGYEQYF.

The chain is built from TRBV19 and TRBJ2-5; tentative D call: TRBD1 (6 bases). Trimming shortened V by 2 bases and J by 2 bases, and 12 bases separated the two germline ends. Per germline, CDR1 LNHDA and CDR2 SQIVND (reference sequence). CDR3 length: 15 residues. CDR3 sequence reads: CASSIQGQSQETQYF. The DNA for the CDR3 is TGTGCCAGTAGTATACAGGGACAATCACAAGAGACCCAGTACTTC.

The genes are TRBV6-6 and TRBJ2-1; 10 positions agree with TRBD2. The V segment lost 6 bases and the J segment 7 bases; nucleotides outside the gene matches: 6. There are 14 residues in the CDR3. The germline gives CDR1 MNHNY, CDR2 SVGAGI (reference sequence). CDR3 in DNA: TGTGCCAGCAGCTTAGCGGGGGGAGGAAATGAGCAGTTCTTC. It is translated as CASSLAGGGNEQFF.

The genes are TRBV27 and TRBJ2-7; D may be TRBD2 (5 bases). This CDR3 has 13 residues. The germline V gene encodes CDR1 MNHEY and CDR2 SMNVEV (reference sequence). V lost 3 bases to trimming and J lost 5 bases, with 11 bases between them. The CDR3 region is CASSLFAGDEQYF. The CDR3, as DNA: TGTGCCAGCAGTTTGTTCGCCGGGGACGAGCAGTACTTC.

V is TRBV4-3 and J is TRBJ2-7, with 7 bases fitting TRBD1. The CDR3 length is 15 residues. The germline gives CDR1 LGHNA, CDR2 YSLEER. V dropped 1 base and J dropped 1; count of bases not matched to a gene: 4. The CDR3 loop reads CASSQASGQSYEQYF. The DNA of the CDR3 is TGCGCCAGCAGCCAAGCTTCGGGACAGTCCTACGAGCAGTACTTC.

This chain joins TRBV9 and TRBJ2-3, with a possible D match to TRBD1 (6 bases). V was clipped by 3 bases and J by 0 bases, with 11 bases between them. Germline V lookup: CDR1 SGDLS, CDR2 YYNGEE. This CDR3 is 15 amino acids long. In nucleotides, the CDR3 is TGTGCCAGCAGCGCAGGGGCGGCTAGCACAGATACGCAGTATTTT. It is translated as CASSAGAASTDTQYF.

The CDR3 DNA reads as TGTGCCTGGAGTATGGCAAACTATGGCTACACCTTC. It yields the protein CAWSMANYGYTF. The rearrangement joins TRBV30 to TRBJ1-2; D gene ambiguous. Trimming stripped 2 bases from V and 2 bases from J, with 6 bases between. The germline V gene encodes CDR1 GTSNPN and CDR2 SVGIG (reference sequence). The CDR3 is 12 amino acids.

V gene TRBV3-1 (or the pseudogene TRBV3-2) combines with J gene TRBJ2-4, with 8 bases fitting TRBD2. The CDR3 runs to 18 residues. J was trimmed by 0 bases and V by 0 bases; bases with no gene match: 7. The V gene's germline CDR1 is LGHDT and CDR2 YNNKEL (reference sequence). The CDR3 here is CASSQDLAGGEAKNIQYF. The DNA for the CDR3 is TGTGCCAGCAGCCAAGATCTTGCGGGGGGCGAAGCCAAAAACATTCAGTACTTC.

The chain joins TRBV20-1 to TRBJ1-5; 7 bases align to TRBD1. Germline values: CDR1 DFQATT, CDR2 SNEGSKA (reference sequence). The CDR3 covers 16 residues. Unmatched junction bases numbered 10, after V lost 3 bases and J lost 2 bases. CDR3 protein: CSASRYGTDGNQPQHF. CDR3 nucleotides: TGCAGTGCTAGTAGGTATGGGACAGACGGCAATCAGCCCCAGCATTTT.

The chain combines TRBV5-6 with TRBJ2-1, with 8 bases matching TRBD2. Germline V lookup: CDR1 SGHDT, CDR2 YYEEEE. This CDR3 comprises 14 residues. Germline trimming cut 4 bases from V and 13 bases from J; bases unmatched to any gene: 13. The CDR3 DNA reads TGTGCCAGCAGCCACTATCGCCTAGCGGGTTTACAGTTCTTC. Amino acid sequence: CASSHYRLAGLQFF.

The genes are TRBV7-2 and TRBJ2-3; 7 bases line up with TRBD2. CDR3 size: 16 residues. V lost 2 bases to trimming and J lost 0 bases; unmatched junction nucleotides: 5. Germline assignment: CDR1 SGHTA and CDR2 FQGNSA. CDR3 residues: CASSLTTSHSTDTQYF. As DNA, the CDR3 is TGTGCCAGCAGCTTAACGACTAGCCATAGCACAGATACGCAGTATTTT.

The chain recombines TRBV24-1 with TRBJ2-2; 7 nucleotides line up with TRBD1. CDR1 and CDR2 from the germline V gene are KGHDR and SFDVKD. The ends lost 0 bases at V and 7 bases at J; junction bases unmatched: 10. The CDR3 loop spans 17 amino acids. The CDR3 loop is CATSDLRSTGVGGELFF. The CDR3 DNA follows: TGTGCCACCAGTGATTTGAGATCAACAGGGGTTGGCGGGGAGCTGTTTTTT.

This chain connects TRBV2 to TRBJ2-5; D uncertain. V was clipped by 6 bases and J by 2 bases, with 10 bases between them. Germline CDR1 reads SNHLY; CDR2 reads FYNNEI. The CDR3 contains 13 residues. For the CDR3, the DNA is TGTGCCAGCAGAGAGCGATTACAAGAGACCCAGTACTTC. Translated, it gives CASRERLQETQYF. Variable domain in full (rest from reference TRBV2 and TRBJ2-5): EPEVTQTPSHQVTQMGQEVILRCVPISNHLYFYWYRQILGQKVEFLVSFYNNEISEKSEIFDDQFSVERPDGSNFTLKIRSTKLEDSAMYFCASRERLQETQYFGPGTRLLVL.

This chain joins TRBV7-9 and TRBJ2-7; 8 bases are a match to TRBD2. Per the germline V gene, CDR1 is SEHNR and CDR2 is FQNEAQ (reference sequence). This CDR3 has 13 amino acids. V lost 4 bases and J lost 6; bases outside the gene matches: 5. This chain's CDR3 is CASSWGGGLEQYF. In nucleotides, the CDR3 is TGTGCCAGCAGCTGGGGCGGGGGGCTCGAGCAGTACTTC.

The rearrangement links TRBV29-1 to TRBJ1-2; 7 nucleotides agree with TRBD1. Germline lookup yields CDR1 SQVTM and CDR2 ANQGSEA. This CDR3 is built from 13 residues. V trimming: 1 base; J trimming: 4 bases; junction bases outside the gene matches: 3. CDR3 sequence (DNA): TGCAGCGTTGAAGTGTCAGGGGGCTATGGCTACACCTTC. Translated, it gives CSVEVSGGYGYTF.

The J gene is TRBJ1-5, the V gene TRBV10-3, with D hard to call. The length of the CDR3 is 14 residues. V lost 0 bases and J lost 7, with 10 bases in between. The V gene's germline CDR1 is ENHRY and CDR2 SYGVKD. CDR3 in amino acids: CAISESLGRQPQHF. CDR3 sequence (DNA): TGTGCCATCAGTGAGTCTCTTGGCCGACAGCCCCAGCATTTT.

This sequence joins TRBV9 and TRBJ2-7, with 11 bases aligning to TRBD2. With V trimmed by 0 bases and J by 4 bases, 6 bases remained unmatched. CDR3 size: 16 residues. Germline V gene lookup returns CDR1 SGDLS and CDR2 YYNGEE. The CDR3 sequence is CASSVDSGRAWYEQYF. CDR3 in DNA: TGTGCCAGCAGCGTAGATAGCGGGAGGGCCTGGTACGAGCAGTACTTC.

This clone came up once. The CDR3 here is CASSPTGTGMDYTF. CDR3 coding DNA: TGTGCCAGCTCACCTACCGGGACAGGGATGGACTACACCTTC. The V call is TRBV18, the J call TRBJ1-2; 9 bases match TRBD1. Germline V lookup: CDR1 KGHSH, CDR2 LQKENI. V trimming: 3 bases; J trimming: 10 bases; junction bases outside the gene matches: 9. The CDR3 is 14 residues long.

This chain links TRBV19 with TRBJ2-1; D is possibly TRBD1 (5 bases). This CDR3 region has 13 residues. Trimming shortened V by 5 bases and J by 9 bases, and 14 bases separated the two germline ends. CDR1 and CDR2 (germline): LNHDA, SQIVND (reference sequence). Here the CDR3 DNA reads TGTGCCAGTAGTCCGGACATTATGAGTGAGCAGTTCTTC. Translating it yields CASSPDIMSEQFF.

The chain recombines TRBV6-2 or TRBV6-3 with TRBJ2-7; a possible D gene is TRBD1 (5 bases). The CDR3 is 16 amino acids. The germline V and J ends were trimmed by 5 bases and 0 bases, with 17 bases remaining between them. The germline V gene encodes CDR1 MNHEY and CDR2 SVGEGT. The CDR3: CASSQPRQSSSYEQYF. Written as DNA, the CDR3 is TGTGCCAGCAGTCAACCCAGACAGTCGTCCTCCTACGAGCAGTACTTC.

This rearrangement joins TRBV11-2 to TRBJ2-2; the match to TRBD2 covers 8 bases. This CDR3 comprises 18 residues. Germline trimming cut 2 bases from V and 1 base from J; bases unmatched to any gene: 9. The germline gives CDR1 SGHAT, CDR2 FQNNGV. Here the CDR3 DNA reads TGTGCCAGCAGCTTACCCGGGAGGGCCCACATGAACACCGGGGAGCTGTTTTTT. This encodes CASSLPGRAHMNTGELFF.